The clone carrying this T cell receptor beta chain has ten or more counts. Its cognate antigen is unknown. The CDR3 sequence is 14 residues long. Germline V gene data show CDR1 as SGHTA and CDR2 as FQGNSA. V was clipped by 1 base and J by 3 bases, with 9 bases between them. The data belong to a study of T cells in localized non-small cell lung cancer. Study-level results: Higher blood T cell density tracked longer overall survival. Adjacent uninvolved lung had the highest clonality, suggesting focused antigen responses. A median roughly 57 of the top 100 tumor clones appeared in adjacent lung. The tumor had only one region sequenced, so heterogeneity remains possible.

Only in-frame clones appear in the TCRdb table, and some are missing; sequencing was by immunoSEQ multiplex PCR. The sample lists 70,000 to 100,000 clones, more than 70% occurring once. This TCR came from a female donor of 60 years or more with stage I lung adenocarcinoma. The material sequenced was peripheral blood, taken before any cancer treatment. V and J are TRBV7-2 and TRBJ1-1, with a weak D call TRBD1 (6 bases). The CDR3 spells CASSLGRGHTEAFF. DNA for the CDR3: TGTGCCAGCAGCTTAGGGCGGGGGCACACTGAAGCTTTCTTT.